This T cell receptor beta chain is from a study of OX40 agonist ivuxolimab in advanced cancers. General study findings and limits: CD4+ and CD8+ blood T cells expanded clonally by week 6 at 0.1 to 3.0 mg/kg. CD8+ T cells averaged more expanded clones than CD4+.

The method was immunoSEQ multiplex PCR; TCRdb's version includes in-frame clones alone and lacks a portion of them. The sample lists about 83,000 clones, roughly 85% occurring once. At cycle 4 day 1, cycle 7 day 1, and baseline, blood was sampled. The CDR3 totals 14 residues. Losses at the gene ends were 6 bases for V and 7 bases for J; bases not matched to a gene: 5. Germline V lookup: CDR1 ENHRY, CDR2 SYGVKD. Details on this clone: The target antigen is unknown.

This TCR was recovered from an adult with an advanced solid tumor such as melanoma, head and neck, liver or kidney cancer. V gene TRBV10-3 combines with J gene TRBJ1-4, with TRBD1 matching 10 bases. This specimen was CD4+ or CD8+ T cells sorted from blood, taken in a trial of the OX40 agonist ivuxolimab. The CDR3 DNA reads as TGTGCCATCAGAGGGGACAGGGGTGGTGAAAAACTGTTTTTT. It yields the protein CAIRGDRGGEKLFF.